The rows below give T cell receptor beta chains drawn from one sample of a study of PD-1 blockade in classical Hodgkin lymphoma. The method was immunoSEQ multiplex PCR; TCRdb's version includes in-frame clones alone and lacks a portion of them. The profile covers 35,000 to 45,000 clones, with just over 85% appearing a single time and approximately 8.1% taken by the ten largest. Sequenced material: peripheral blood mononuclear cells (PBMCs), taken before the second cycle of nivolumab. The receptors shown here come from a human donor with classical Hodgkin lymphoma. Both conserved end residues are part of each CDR3. D genes are given only for firm matches. Only part of the rows carry a size: once, few, many, or a class if the clone is expanded.

abundance	v_gene	d_gene	len	j_gene	CDR3nt	CDR3aa
.	TRBV4-1	TRBD2	16	TRBJ2-1	TGCGCCAGCAGCCGCTGGACTAGCGGGGCTTTCGATGAGCAGTTCTTC	CASSRWTSGAFDEQFF
.	TRBV18	.	15	TRBJ2-4	TGTGCCAGCTCACCAGGGCAGCCAGCCAAAAACATTCAGTACTTC	CASSPGQPAKNIQYF
.	TRBV9	.	15	TRBJ2-7	TGTGCCAGCAGCGCCCGGGACACGGCGAGATACGAGCAGTACTTC	CASSARDTARYEQYF
.	TRBV13	.	14	TRBJ2-2	TGTGCCAGCAGCTTAGGACAGGGTCCCGGGGAGCTGTTTTTT	CASSLGQGPGELFF
.	TRBV4-1	TRBD1	15	TRBJ1-6	TGCGCCAGCAGCCAATGGACAGGGAATAATTCACCCCTCCACTTT	CASSQWTGNNSPLHF
.	TRBV5-1	.	15	TRBJ1-5	TGTGCCAGCAGCTTAGCTGGCACGAGCAATCAGCCCCAGCATTTT	CASSLAGTSNQPQHF
.	TRBV19	TRBD1	16	TRBJ1-5	TGTGCCAGTCGCCAGGGGGGGGGCTTGGGCAATCAGCCCCAGCATTTT	CASRQGGGLGNQPQHF
.	TRBV7-2	.	14	TRBJ2-3	TGTGCCAGCAGCTTAGGTAGCGGCACAGATACGCAGTATTTT	CASSLGSGTDTQYF
.	TRBV7-2	TRBD1	15	TRBJ1-5	TGTGCCAGCAGCCGTAGAGCAGGGGGCGGTCAGCCCCAGCATTTT	CASSRRAGGGQPQHF
.	TRBV11-2	TRBD1	16	TRBJ2-1	TGTGCCAGCAGCTTAAGGGGCGGACAGGGAGACAATGAGCAGTTCTTC	CASSLRGGQGDNEQFF
.	TRBV6-1	.	15	TRBJ1-1	TGTGCCAGCATGCCATCCCGGGACTTCAACACTGAAGCTTTCTTT	CASMPSRDFNTEAFF
.	TRBV11-3	.	15	TRBJ2-7	TGTGCCAGCAGCTTACAAGCGGGCACCACCTACGAGCAGTACTTC	CASSLQAGTTYEQYF
.	TRBV5-1	.	14	TRBJ2-7	TGCGCCAGCAGCTTGACTACGGGGCGCAACGAGCAGTACTTC	CASSLTTGRNEQYF
.	TRBV11-2	.	14	TRBJ2-1	TGTGCCAGCAGCTTAATGGCAGGGTCTAATGAGCAGTTCTTC	CASSLMAGSNEQFF
.	TRBV9	.	15	TRBJ2-6	TGTGCCAGCAGCGTAGCGGGGTTCGGGGCCAACGTCCTGACTTTC	CASSVAGFGANVLTF
.	TRBV2	.	14	TRBJ1-4	TGTGCCAGCAGCCGACGTGGAGGAGATGAAAAACTGTTTTTT	CASSRRGGDEKLFF
.	TRBV14	.	13	TRBJ2-7	TGTGCCAGCAGCCAAGGGAATCTTTACGAGCAGTACTTC	CASSQGNLYEQYF
.	TRBV2	.	13	TRBJ2-5	TGTGCCAGCAGGAAGACGGAAGCGGAGACCCAGTACTTC	CASRKTEAETQYF
.	TRBV7-9	TRBD2	17	TRBJ2-1	TGTGCCAGCAGCCAAAGCGGGGGTGGTCCCTCCTACAATGAGCAGTTCTTC	CASSQSGGGPSYNEQFF
once	TRBV6-4	.	15	TRBJ2-3	TGTGCCAGCAAAACTAGCCCTTCTAGCACAGATACGCAGTATTTT	CASKTSPSSTDTQYF
.	TRBV7-7	TRBD1	13	TRBJ1-1	TGTGCTAGCAGCCCAGGACAGGGGGTTGAAGCTTTCTTT	CASSPGQGVEAFF
.	TRBV5-1	TRBD2	18	TRBJ2-1	TGCGCCAGCAGCACCGCCCTACCCGGGACTAGCGGGGGCAATGAGCAGTTCTTC	CASSTALPGTSGGNEQFF
few	TRBV10-1	TRBD1	14	TRBJ2-5	TGCGCCAGCAGTGCCGGACAGGGTGAAGAGACCCAGTACTTC	CASSAGQGEETQYF
once	TRBV5-1	.	15	TRBJ2-1	TGCGCCAGCAGCTTGGCCTCGCAGGTGAACAATGAGCAGTTCTTC	CASSLASQVNNEQFF
once	TRBV27	.	14	TRBJ2-7	TGTGCCAGCAGTTTTGCAGGGACGGTCTACGAGCAGTACTTC	CASSFAGTVYEQYF
.	TRBV18	.	15	TRBJ2-3	TGTGCCAGCTCAAGGACGAGACAGTACACAGATACGCAGTATTTT	CASSRTRQYTDTQYF
few	TRBV13	.	15	TRBJ2-3	TGTGCCAGCAGCTTATTTTCTCTAACCACAGATACGCAGTATTTT	CASSLFSLTTDTQYF
.	TRBV5-6	.	16	TRBJ2-2	TGTGCCAGCAGCCATTATATGTCATTATACACCGGGGAGCTGTTTTTT	CASSHYMSLYTGELFF
.	TRBV5-1	.	19	TRBJ2-3	TGCGCCAGCAGCTTGGAGGCGGGGGCACACCTCCGAAGCACAGATACGCAGTATTTT	CASSLEAGAHLRSTDTQYF
few	TRBV25-1	TRBD2	11	TRBJ2-4	TGTGCCAGCAGTGCGGGGGGGTTTCAGTACTTC	CASSAGGFQYF
.	TRBV9	TRBD2	16	TRBJ2-7	TGTGCCAGCAGCCCTGGGACTAGCGGGAGAACCCACGAGCAGTACTTC	CASSPGTSGRTHEQYF
.	TRBV7-2	.	15	TRBJ2-4	TGTGCCAGCAGCTTTCCAGGCCTAGCCAAAAACATTCAGTACTTC	CASSFPGLAKNIQYF
.	TRBV6-5	TRBD1	16	TRBJ2-6	TGTGCCAGCAGTTCTGGGACAGTTTCAGGGGCCAACGTCCTGACTTTC	CASSSGTVSGANVLTF
.	TRBV7-2	.	12	TRBJ2-7	TGTGCCAGCAGCTTCGACAACTACGAGCAGTACTTC	CASSFDNYEQYF
.	TRBV14	TRBD2	16	TRBJ2-7	TGTGCCAGCAGCCAGACCCGAGCGGGGTGGACCTACGAGCAGTACTTC	CASSQTRAGWTYEQYF
.	TRBV19	TRBD1	12	TRBJ1-5	TGTGCCAGCGGGACAGGGCCTCAGCCCCAGCATTTT	CASGTGPQPQHF
.	TRBV5-4	.	13	TRBJ2-1	TGTGCCAGCAGCGCCGGGACTCCGGGTGAGCAGTTCTTC	CASSAGTPGEQFF
.	TRBV5-1	TRBD2	17	TRBJ2-1	TGCGCCAGCAGCCCGGCCGGGACTAGCGGAATCTGGGGTGAGCAGTTCTTC	CASSPAGTSGIWGEQFF
.	TRBV21-1	.	11	TRBJ2-3	TGTGCCAGCAGCGCTACGGATACGCAGTATTTT	CASSATDTQYF
.	TRBV19	TRBD1	14	TRBJ2-7	TGTGCCAGTAGTATCGAATGGACAGGATACGAGCAGTACTTC	CASSIEWTGYEQYF
.	TRBV6-5	TRBD1	15	TRBJ1-1	TGTGCCAGCAGCACTACAGGGGGCATGAACACTGAAGCTTTCTTT	CASSTTGGMNTEAFF
.	TRBV6-6	.	13	TRBJ1-2	TGTGCCAGCAGTTTTTCAGCTAACTATGGCTACACCTTC	CASSFSANYGYTF
.	TRBV5-4	TRBD2	15	TRBJ2-7	TGTGCCAGCAGCCGAGCCCGGGACTATTCCTACGAGCAGTACTTC	CASSRARDYSYEQYF
.	TRBV9	.	12	TRBJ2-7	TGTACCCCTCTACCCCTCCACACCCGGCAGTACTTC	CTPLPLHTRQYF
.	TRBV6-5	.	14	TRBJ1-3	TGTGCCAGCAGTTATACAGGGCCCGGAAACACCATATATTTT	CASSYTGPGNTIYF
.	TRBV19	.	15	TRBJ2-3	TGTGCCAGTAGTATAGGGCAGGGAGAAACAGATACGCAGTATTTT	CASSIGQGETDTQYF
.	TRBV10-1	.	15	TRBJ2-7	TGCGCCAGCAGTGAGGGGCAGGTGTTTAACTACGAGCAGTACTTC	CASSEGQVFNYEQYF
.	TRBV25-1	.	15	TRBJ1-3	TGTGCCAGCAGTTTGGACACCAGCTCTGGAAACACCATATATTTT	CASSLDTSSGNTIYF
.	TRBV2	.	15	TRBJ2-2	TGTGCCAGCAGTGAACCTAGCAAGTTCACCGGGGAGCTGTTTTTT	CASSEPSKFTGELFF
.	TRBV5-1	.	15	TRBJ1-2	TGCGCCAGCAGCCCCCACGGAGAGGGGAGGAATGGCTACACCTTC	CASSPHGEGRNGYTF
.	TRBV19	.	16	TRBJ2-7	TGTGCCAGTAGATACAGGGGGGGGTCTTCGACCTACGAGCAGTACTTC	CASRYRGGSSTYEQYF
.	TRBV19	TRBD1	14	TRBJ2-5	TGTGCCAGTAGTACCGACAGGGGGCTAAAGACCCAGTACTTC	CASSTDRGLKTQYF